Listed below are T cell receptor beta chains from one sample, sequenced in a study of tumor and adjacent non-tumor tissue in lung cancer. TCRdb re-called the multiplex PCR reads through MiXCR, storing one row per CDR3 protein. The sample has tens of thousands of distinct CDR3 sequences, just under 75% seen once. The sequencing sample was made of lung tumor tissue. Every receptor here comes from a woman aged 40 to 55 with non-small cell lung cancer. The CDR3 runs from the conserved cysteine through the conserved F or W. Each record gives: D gene, V gene, J gene, clone size, CDR3 protein, CDR3 DNA. D genes are given only for firm matches. Clone sizes are given selectively: once, few, many, or a class where the clone is expanded.

>TRBD1|TRBV29-1|TRBJ2-6|NA
CNVSTGGSGANVLIF
TGCAACGTTTCGACAGGGGGCTCTGGAGCCAACGTCCTGATTTTC
>NA|TRBV20-1|TRBJ2-7|NA
CSASPLGFTYEQYF
TGCAGTGCTAGCCCTCTCGGATTCACATACGAGCAGTACTTC
>NA|TRBV25-1|TRBJ2-1|NA
CASSGLYNVQFF
TGTGCCAGCAGTGGCTTATACAATGTGCAGTTCTTC
>NA|TRBV20-1|TRBJ1-5|NA
CSTRDLRRGHQPQHF
TGCAGTACTAGAGATCTTAGAAGGGGACATCAGCCCCAGCATTTT
>NA|TRBV14|TRBJ1-2|NA
CASSQGPNYGYIF
TGTGCCAGCAGCCAAGGACCCAACTATGGCTACATATTC
>NA|TRBV6-2/TRBV6-3|TRBJ2-3|NA
CVSKESTDRQYF
TGTGTCAGTAAGGAGTCAACTGATAGGCAGTATTTT
>NA|TRBV6-6|TRBJ1-2|NA
CASSPLGVRGYGYTF
TGTGCCAGCAGCCCCCTAGGGGTCAGGGGCTATGGCTACACCTTC
>NA|TRBV20-1|TRBJ1-6|NA
CSANPSGVNSPLHF
TGCAGTGCGAACCCGTCAGGAGTGAATTCACCCCTCCACTTT
>NA|TRBV5-1|TRBJ2-3|many
CASSLGGSLDTQYF
TGCGCCAGCAGCTTAGGAGGGTCCCTAGATACGCAGTATTTT
>NA|TRBV6-5|TRBJ1-1|NA
CASSSLGPDTGAFF
TGTGCCAGCAGCAGTCTGGGACCGGACACTGGAGCTTTCTTT
>NA|TRBV5-6|TRBJ1-5|NA
CASSFRGAGNQSQHF
TGTGCCAGTAGCTTCCGAGGGGCGGGTAATCAGTCCCAGCATTTT
>NA|TRBV5-4|TRBJ1-1|NA
CASSLEEYTEALF
TGTGCCAGCAGCTTGGAGGAGTACACTGAAGCTCTCTTT
>NA|TRBV5-5|TRBJ1-2|once
CLSSLESGKARGYTF
TGTCTCAGCAGCTTGGAATCGGGGAAGGCCCGCGGCTACACCTTC
>TRBD2|TRBV29-1|TRBJ2-1|NA
CSAARLANSNEQFF
TGCAGCGCTGCTAGACTAGCGAACTCTAATGAACAGTTCTTC
>TRBD2|TRBV11-2|TRBJ2-1|NA
CASCLDPSGRVEQLF
TGTGCCAGCTGCTTAGATCCCAGCGGGAGGGTTGAGCAGTTATTC
>TRBD2|TRBV4-1|TRBJ2-1|NA
CASSPTIGGALEQLF
TGCGCCAGCAGCCCGACTATCGGGGGGGCCTTAGAGCAGCTCTTC
>TRBD1|TRBV7-9|TRBJ2-1|NA
CTSSPAGQGAGNEQFF
TGTACCAGCAGCCCCGCCGGACAGGGGGCGGGCAATGAGCAGTTCTTC
>NA|TRBV20-1|TRBJ2-1|few
CSASEGTDEQFF
TGCAGTGCCTCCGAGGGTACCGATGAGCAGTTCTTC
>TRBD1|TRBV5-1|TRBJ2-7|NA
CANSFGQGGDRFEQYF
TGCGCCAACAGCTTCGGACAGGGGGGAGATAGGTTCGAGCAGTACTTC
>TRBD2|TRBV7-9|TRBJ2-5|once
CVSSGGLAPGKTQYF
TGTGTCAGCAGCGGGGGACTAGCTCCGGGAAAGACCCAGTACTTC
>NA|TRBV27|TRBJ1-1|few
CASSSGLRESEAFF
TGTGCCAGCAGTTCCGGGCTCCGAGAGTCTGAAGCTTTCTTT
>NA|TRBV11-2|TRBJ2-7|NA
CTSGLQLAVHEQYF
TGTACCAGCGGCTTACAGTTAGCCGTCCACGAGCAGTACTTC
>NA|TRBV11-2|TRBJ2-3|NA
CTSSLGISGTDTQYF
TGTACCAGCAGCTTAGGGATTAGTGGGACAGATACGCAGTATTTT
>NA|TRBV12-3/TRBV12-4|TRBJ2-3|NA
CASTSQVLEGFQTQYF
TGTGCCAGCACCTCCCAGGTGTTAGAGGGGTTCCAAACGCAGTATTTC
>NA|TRBV2|TRBJ2-1|NA
CAIRATEYNEQFF
TGTGCCATCAGGGCGACCGAATACAATGAACAGTTCTTC
>NA|TRBV20-1|TRBJ1-1|many
CSARESGEAFF
TGCAGTGCTAGAGAATCCGGAGAAGCTTTCTTT
>NA|TRBV5-5|TRBJ2-3|NA
CASNPGGTVTDTQYF
TGTGCCAGCAACCCGGGGGGGACAGTGACAGATACTCAGTATTTT
>NA|TRBV29-1|TRBJ2-5|once
CSVVWDAPQETRYF
TGCAGCGTCGTTTGGGACGCGCCACAAGAGACCCGGTACTTC
>NA|TRBV2|TRBJ2-1|many
CASRNYNEQFF
TGTGCCAGCAGAAACTACAATGAGCAGTTCTTC
>TRBD2|TRBV20-1|TRBJ2-5|many
CSASRGSGGQETQYF
TGCAGTGCTAGTAGGGGAAGCGGGGGCCAAGAGACCCAGTACTTC
>NA|TRBV20-1|TRBJ2-7|NA
CSLSRVGSDEQYF
TGCAGTCTTAGCCGGGTTGGATCCGACGAGCAGTACTTC
>NA|TRBV6-1|TRBJ1-1|NA
CVSSESTWVGDTEAFF
TGTGTCAGCAGTGAATCGACTTGGGTAGGGGACACTGAAGCTTTCTTT
>TRBD1|TRBV6-5|TRBJ1-1|NA
CASCNRGPEAFF
TGTGCCAGCTGCAACAGGGGGCCTGAAGCTTTCTTC
>TRBD2|TRBV28|TRBJ2-3|NA
CSSSFGTSGDPDTRYF
TGTTCCAGCAGTTTCGGGACTAGCGGGGACCCCGATACACGGTATTTT
>TRBD2|TRBV11-3|TRBJ2-3|once
CASSRGIAGAGDTHYF
TGTGCCAGCAGCCGGGGGATAGCGGGTGCAGGAGATACGCACTATTTT
>TRBD1|TRBV20-1|TRBJ2-4|NA
CSAPTGDQNIQYF
TGCAGTGCCCCTACAGGGGACCAAAACATTCAGTACTTC
>NA|TRBV29-1|TRBJ2-7|NA
CSVTDGPYEQHF
TGCAGCGTTACTGACGGACCCTACGAGCAGCACTTC
>TRBD1|TRBV7-9|TRBJ2-5|NA
CASSQLHTATGGRETQYF
TGTGCCAGCAGTCAACTCCACACCGCGACAGGGGGTAGGGAGACCCAGTACTTC
>NA|TRBV11-3|TRBJ2-2|few
CASSFRHRTGELFF
TGTGCTAGCAGCTTCCGACATAGAACCGGGGAGCTGTTTTTT